This section outlines one T cell receptor beta chain sequence together with its context. Its antigen is unknown. Base-call qualities are not available, and no considerably larger clone is one nucleotide away. Using the deep immunoSEQ assay, TCR CDR3 regions were amplified from genomic DNA by multiplex PCR. Genomic DNA extracted from each cell subset was distributed evenly over all wells of several immunoSEQ 96-well plates, and each plate served as one replicate. For sorted subsets, each replicate PCR was loaded with approximately 190 ng genomic DNA, equivalent to 25,000 to 35,000 T cell genomes. Purified libraries were quantified with a Qubit 3.0 fluorometer, sized on a Bioanalyzer 2100, and re-quantified with the KAPA Library Quantification kit. Every immunoSEQ 96-well plate was sequenced on a separate single-read 150-cycle Illumina NextSeq 550 flow cell. In the paper's pipeline: Because the immunoSEQ output included only junctional sequences and no quality scores, the filtering could not be the same as the filtering used for full-length reads. Sequences were annotated with PyIR, a Python wrapper for IgBLAST v1.9, and V/J genes and CDR3 were assigned using IMGT germline references. Reads were filtered out if the reads had weak V/J assignments (E-value above 1e-6), no CDR3, stop codons, out-of-frame junctions, or ambiguous translated residues. V3J clonotypes were defined as sequences sharing an identical inferred V gene, J gene, and CDR3 amino acid sequence. To compute the percentage overlap between repertoires, the number of shared unique clonotypes was divided by the size of the smaller repertoire. Richness of each repertoire was evaluated using RTK rarefaction, the Chao1 estimator, and Recon v2.1 estimates of unobserved clonotypes. Generation probabilities were computed with OLGA for all TCRbeta clonotypes obtained by the gDNA method from several donors. Drawn from immuneACCESS, this table holds only the in-frame rearrangements with V and J called that TCRdb kept. Clones are partly lost; checked studies trace under half to an unresolved V gene and leave the rest unexplained. Clone size and V and J calls were adopted from that table, with D and trimming inferred from the DNA. This sample has approximately 650,000 clones in its table, and less than 97% of those were observed once. In total, the top ten clones hold about 0.11% of the sample.

V is cut back by 3 bases and J by 0 bases, with 7 bases in the junction unmatched. CDR1 and CDR2, looked up from the germline V gene, are MGHDK and SYGVNS. The CDR3 measures 16 amino acids from cysteine to phenylalanine. Only the CDR3 part of the read is kept: 48 bases, read in frame from the first base. CD8 naive samples consisted of CD45RO-negative cells that were positively selected for CCR7, yielding a CD45RA+CCR7+ population without TemRA cells. The donors were healthy, HIV-negative adults who had no recently reported acute infections or vaccinations. Every donor was a Caucasian adult residing in Nashville, Tennessee, USA. Blood was collected by leukapheresis, and PBMCs were isolated by Ficoll-Histopaque density gradient centrifugation and then cryopreserved in liquid nitrogen vapor phase. Analytical flow cytometry was used to check the purity and quantity of every magnetically sorted T cell population. Each sorted fraction had its genomic DNA isolated and then quantified by UV absorbance on a Nanodrop 2000c.

The sample originates from a study of shared clonotypes between healthy human individuals (dated by TCRdb to the early 2020s). Broadly, across the study: The cohort comprised two women and a few men aged 18 to 49 years. For each donor, three plates each were used for CD4 naive and CD4 memory, two plates were used for CD8 naive, and one plate was used for CD8 memory. To increase sequencing depth and limit assay-specific biases, TCR repertoire library preparation and sequencing were carried out by different laboratories using diverse techniques. To estimate repertoire size and how much clonotypes are shared between individuals, the study performed deep sequencing of blood TCR repertoires from about five healthy adults. Between about 0.94 and 8.9 billion PBMCs per donor were obtained by leukapheresis. On the study overall, not on this receptor specifically: Naive subsets generally had larger estimated clonotype richness than memory subsets. Rarefaction of sorted-subset datasets indicated incomplete sequencing despite the large sequencing depth. Compared with non-shared clonotypes, the clonotypes found in all four sorted-subset donors had higher generation probabilities. Because the study included only a small number of donors, the genetic and exposure-history diversity represented was limited. Pairwise subsampling indicated that sequencing depth was expected to affect the degree of clonotype sharing among donors. When a few donors were compared, the shared fraction of clonotypes was 5% to 6.5% for naive CD4, 3.5% for naive CD8, more than 2% for memory CD4, and 0.35% to 0.5% for memory CD8. Only blood was sampled, and tissue TCR repertoires likely differ from those in blood.

This chain is built from TRBV25-1 and TRBJ1-1; 7 junctional bases match TRBD1. Sample: naive CD8+ T cells sorted from blood. The cell subset or site label here, explained by the study, means: CD45RA+CCR7+. This sequence originates from a young woman in good health. The CDR3 reads as follows: CASSDHKTGMNTEAFF. The DNA sequence is TGTGCCAGCAGTGACCACAAGACAGGGATGAACACTGAAGCTTTCTTT.